The 5 T cell receptor beta chains given below trace back to one sample, sequenced in a study of PD-1 blockade in classical Hodgkin lymphoma. After autologous stem cell transplantation all patients relapsed, and prior brentuximab vedotin exposure differed between cohorts. This table comes from immunoSEQ multiplex PCR, and its TCRdb copy is limited to in-frame clones, with some not included. Of about 46,000 clones listed, about 73% are singletons. The sample was peripheral blood mononuclear cells (PBMCs), taken at baseline. Receptor source: a human donor with classical Hodgkin lymphoma.

The chain carries TRBV5-6 and TRBJ2-3, with D uncertain. Germline V gene data show CDR1 as SGHDT and CDR2 as YYEEEE. V was clipped by 1 base and J by 4 bases, with 4 bases between them. This CDR3 spans 12 amino acids. CDR3 in amino acids: CASSLFADTQYF. The CDR3 nucleotides read TGTGCCAGCAGCTTGTTCGCAGATACGCAGTATTTT.

The chain couples TRBV6-5 to TRBJ2-7; 8 bases are shared with TRBD1. The CDR3 length is 11 residues. Germline V lookup: CDR1 MNHEY, CDR2 SVGAGI. V shed 6 bases, J shed 6 bases, and the junction held 1 base outside the gene matches. The CDR3 spells CASRTGAEQYF. The CDR3 region has the DNA TGTGCCAGCAGGACAGGGGCCGAGCAGTACTTC.

The J gene is TRBJ2-1, the V gene TRBV11-3; D is tentatively TRBD1 or TRBD2 (5 bases each). The CDR3 covers 13 residues. Per germline, CDR1 SGHNT and CDR2 YENEEA. V was pared by 5 bases and J by 4 bases, with 9 bases between. CDR3 region: CASSRDGYNEQFF. CDR3 DNA: TGTGCCAGCAGCCGGGACGGATACAATGAGCAGTTCTTC.

In the case of this clone: Other DNA sequences in this specimen translate into the identical CDR3. The chain uses TRBV28 and TRBJ2-7, with D maybe TRBD2 (5 bases). V lost 2 bases, J lost 4 bases, and 6 bases lay in between. The CDR3 totals 12 residues. Germline CDR1 MDHEN, CDR2 SYDVKM. The CDR3 protein is CASSLGGYEQYF. In DNA form, the CDR3 reads TGTGCCAGCAGTTTAGGCGGGTACGAGCAGTACTTC.

In this sample, this clone turned up a few times. V usage is TRBV10-2 and J usage is TRBJ1-5, with D perhaps TRBD1 (6 bases). CDR1 and CDR2 from the germline V gene are WSHSY and SAAADI. The CDR3 consists of 16 residues. Trimming took 2 bases from V and 1 from J, leaving 12 bases between them. CDR3 loop: CASSEGQSVSNQPQHF. The CDR3 DNA is TGCGCCAGCAGTGAGGGACAGTCGGTAAGCAATCAGCCCCAGCATTTT.